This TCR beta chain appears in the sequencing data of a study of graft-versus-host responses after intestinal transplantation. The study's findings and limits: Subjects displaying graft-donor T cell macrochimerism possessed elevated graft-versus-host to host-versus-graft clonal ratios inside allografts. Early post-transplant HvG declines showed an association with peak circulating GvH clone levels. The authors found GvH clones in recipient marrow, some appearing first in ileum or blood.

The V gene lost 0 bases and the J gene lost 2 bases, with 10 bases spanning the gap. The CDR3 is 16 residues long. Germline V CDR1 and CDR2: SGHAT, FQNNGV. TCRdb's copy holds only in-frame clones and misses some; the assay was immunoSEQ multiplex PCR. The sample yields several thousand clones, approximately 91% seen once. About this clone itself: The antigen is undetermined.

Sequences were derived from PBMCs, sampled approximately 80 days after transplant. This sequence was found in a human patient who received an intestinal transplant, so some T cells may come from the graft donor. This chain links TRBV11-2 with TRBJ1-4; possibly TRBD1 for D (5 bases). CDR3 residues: CASSLDPGRTNEKLFF. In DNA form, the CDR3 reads TGTGCCAGCAGCTTAGACCCGGGACGGACTAATGAAAAACTGTTTTTT.